The T cell receptor (beta chain) under discussion was sequenced for a study of T cells in localized non-small cell lung cancer (dated by TCRdb to 2020 to 2021). With respect to the entire study: The study analyzed T cell repertoires of around 250 early-stage NSCLC patients, comparing tumors and uninvolved tumor-adjacent lungs. The cohort consisted of roughly 240 treatment-naive NSCLC patients whose localized lung tumors had been resected. The mean age of the NSCLC patients was under 70 years, with 120 to 150 men and 95 to 110 women.

The immunoSEQ Assay was used to sequence TCR beta CDR3 regions from DNA. In the authors' own workflow: To compute T cell density, TCR beta template counts were normalized to usable DNA, which was estimated by amplifying housekeeping genes. The preseqR package was used to estimate richness by extrapolating to 400,000 templates for PBMC samples and to 120,000 templates for tissue samples. Clonality was defined as one minus Pielou's evenness. Tissue-enriched TCRs were identified by differential abundance testing using productive amino-acid clonotypes, minimum total count 5 and alpha 0.1. The Jaccard Index and the Morisita Overlap Index were used to measure how much the repertoires overlapped between compartments. GLIPH grouped TCR beta CDR3s together with public tetramer-defined viral CDR3s, and a viral motif had to include at least three viral sequences and also show V-gene enrichment. TCRdb stores this immuneACCESS table with in-frame sequences only. Part of the clones is absent; in the studies checked, under half of the shortfall reflects unresolved V genes, and no reason is known for the rest. V, J and clone size are taken as reported in that table, and D and trimming were inferred from the DNA itself. The sample includes about 37,000 clones, with less than 95% observed a single time. In total, the top ten clones hold 12% of the sample.

Worth noting for this clone: What this receptor recognizes is not known. Base qualities are not provided; no much larger clone lies one nucleotide away.

Here is what the overall study found, with its caveats: Of the top 100 tumor clones, a median of roughly 57 were detected in paired uninvolved adjacent lung; over 25 were also among that lung's top 100. Because multi-region tumor sequencing was not performed, intratumor heterogeneity could not be ruled out. Because the study design was exploratory, TCR variables were selected using unadjusted p-values without false-discovery rate correction. The highest T cell clonality was observed in uninvolved tumor-adjacent lung, where clonality exceeded that of tumor, suggesting that antigenic responses were more focused in uninvolved tumor-adjacent lung. Longer overall survival was associated with higher T cell density in blood, whereas shorter survival was associated with higher clonality in adjacent lung.

The germline V end is reduced by 5 bases and the J end by 4 bases; junction bases left unmatched: 14. In the germline V gene, CDR1 corresponds to MDHEN and CDR2 to SYDVKM. The CDR3 covers 17 residues, taking in both the cysteine and the phenylalanine. CDR3 DNA only is kept here, 51 bases in frame from base 1. At diagnosis, peripheral blood, uninvolved tumor-adjacent lung and tumor were collected and stored as a combination of fresh-frozen and FFPE material. For TCR repertoire profiling, blood samples were analyzed in the form of peripheral blood mononuclear cells. The rearrangement combines TRBV28 with TRBJ2-1, with TRBD2 matching 7 junction bases. The sequencing used peripheral blood mononuclear cells, collected before any cancer treatment. The receptor's source is a female donor of 60 years or more with stage II lung adenocarcinoma. The DNA reads as follows: TGTGCCAGCAGTCAGTCTCTAGGCCCGGGGGGTTACAATGAGCAGTTCTTC. It encodes CASSQSLGPGGYNEQFF. Joined to the reference TRBV28 and TRBJ2-1 proteins, this CDR3 gives the full variable domain: DVKVTQSSRYLVKRTGEKVFLECVQDMDHENMFWYRQDPGLGLRLIYFSYDVKMKEKGDIPEGYSVSREKKERFSLILESASTNQTSMYLCASSQSLGPGGYNEQFFGPGTRLTVL.